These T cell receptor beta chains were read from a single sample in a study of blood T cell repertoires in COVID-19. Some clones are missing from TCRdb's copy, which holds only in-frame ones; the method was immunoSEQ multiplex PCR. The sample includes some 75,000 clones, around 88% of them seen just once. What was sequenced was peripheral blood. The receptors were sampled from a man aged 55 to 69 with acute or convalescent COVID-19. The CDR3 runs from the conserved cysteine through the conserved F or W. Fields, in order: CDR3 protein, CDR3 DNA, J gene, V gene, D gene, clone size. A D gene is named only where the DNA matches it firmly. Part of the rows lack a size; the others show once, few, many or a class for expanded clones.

CDR3aa: CASSQVSGTGKETQYF
CDR3nt: TGTGCCAGCAGCCAGGTATCCGGGACTGGAAAAGAGACCCAGTACTTC
j_gene: TRBJ2-5
v_gene: TRBV3-1/TRBV3-2
d_gene: NA
abundance: NA

CDR3aa: CASSPRSVTDTQYF
CDR3nt: TGTGCCAGCAGTCCCCGGTCTGTAACAGATACGCAGTATTTT
j_gene: TRBJ2-3
v_gene: TRBV6-6
d_gene: NA
abundance: NA

CDR3aa: CASSPPDRGRNEQFF
CDR3nt: TGTGCCAGCTCACCACCCGACAGGGGTAGGAATGAGCAGTTCTTC
j_gene: TRBJ2-1
v_gene: TRBV18
d_gene: TRBD1
abundance: NA

CDR3aa: CASSKGEPHEQYF
CDR3nt: TGTGCCAGCAGCAAAGGAGAACCCCACGAGCAGTACTTC
j_gene: TRBJ2-7
v_gene: TRBV21-1
d_gene: NA
abundance: NA

CDR3aa: CATSDPQGQPQHF
CDR3nt: TGTGCCACCAGTGATCCACAGGGCCAGCCCCAGCATTTT
j_gene: TRBJ1-5
v_gene: TRBV24-1
d_gene: NA
abundance: NA

CDR3aa: CASSLRMEKLFF
CDR3nt: TGTGCCAGCAGTTTGAGAATGGAAAAACTGTTTTTT
j_gene: TRBJ1-4
v_gene: TRBV28
d_gene: NA
abundance: NA

CDR3aa: CASSFYSVGEQETQYF
CDR3nt: TGTGCCAGCAGCTTCTACTCCGTCGGGGAACAAGAGACCCAGTACTTC
j_gene: TRBJ2-5
v_gene: TRBV7-9
d_gene: NA
abundance: NA

CDR3aa: CASSLVPNPRETQYF
CDR3nt: TGTGCCAGCAGCTTAGTGCCTAACCCGAGAGAGACCCAGTACTTC
j_gene: TRBJ2-5
v_gene: TRBV7-7
d_gene: NA
abundance: NA

CDR3aa: CASSLSASYEQYF
CDR3nt: TGTGCCAGCAGCCTCAGCGCTTCCTACGAGCAGTACTTC
j_gene: TRBJ2-7
v_gene: TRBV12-3/TRBV12-4
d_gene: NA
abundance: NA

CDR3aa: CASIRRQGALETQYF
CDR3nt: TGTGCCAGCATTCGAAGGCAGGGGGCTTTGGAGACCCAGTACTTC
j_gene: TRBJ2-5
v_gene: TRBV27
d_gene: TRBD1
abundance: NA

CDR3aa: CASSLGPGNEQYF
CDR3nt: TGTGCCAGCAGCTTGGGTCCAGGGAACGAGCAGTACTTC
j_gene: TRBJ2-7
v_gene: TRBV5-6
d_gene: NA
abundance: once

CDR3aa: CASGLTGGEYEQYF
CDR3nt: TGTGCTAGTGGTTTGACAGGGGGCGAGTACGAGCAGTACTTC
j_gene: TRBJ2-7
v_gene: TRBV12-5
d_gene: TRBD1
abundance: NA

CDR3aa: CASIGQPTNEKLFF
CDR3nt: TGCGCCAGCATCGGACAGCCAACTAATGAAAAACTGTTTTTT
j_gene: TRBJ1-4
v_gene: TRBV10-2
d_gene: NA
abundance: NA

CDR3aa: CASSLWASANYGYTF
CDR3nt: TGTGCCAGCAGTTTATGGGCGTCGGCTAACTATGGCTACACCTTC
j_gene: TRBJ1-2
v_gene: TRBV27
d_gene: NA
abundance: NA

CDR3aa: CAISRGRGQPQHF
CDR3nt: TGTGCCATCTCAAGGGGGCGCGGTCAGCCCCAGCATTTT
j_gene: TRBJ1-5
v_gene: TRBV6-5
d_gene: TRBD1
abundance: NA

CDR3aa: CASSSPALRKTQYF
CDR3nt: TGTGCCAGCAGCTCCCCCGCGTTAAGAAAGACCCAGTACTTC
j_gene: TRBJ2-5
v_gene: TRBV7-2
d_gene: NA
abundance: NA

CDR3aa: CASSLIFGWSDSTYEQYF
CDR3nt: TGTGCCAGCAGCTTAATATTTGGGTGGAGTGACAGCACCTACGAGCAGTACTTC
j_gene: TRBJ2-7
v_gene: TRBV7-2
d_gene: NA
abundance: few

CDR3aa: CASSPRHSSGANVLTF
CDR3nt: TGCGCCAGCAGCCCGCGACACAGCTCTGGGGCCAACGTCCTGACTTTC
j_gene: TRBJ2-6
v_gene: TRBV5-1
d_gene: NA
abundance: NA

CDR3aa: CASSILHSNEQFF
CDR3nt: TGTGCCAGCAGTATTTTGCACTCCAATGAGCAGTTCTTC
j_gene: TRBJ2-1
v_gene: TRBV27
d_gene: NA
abundance: NA

CDR3aa: CASSIRDRGIDNSPLHF
CDR3nt: TGCGCCAGCAGCATCCGGGACAGGGGGATTGATAATTCACCCCTCCACTTT
j_gene: TRBJ1-6
v_gene: TRBV5-1
d_gene: TRBD1
abundance: once

CDR3aa: CAWRPGLGARGEQFF
CDR3nt: TGTGCCTGGAGACCGGGACTGGGGGCCAGGGGGGAGCAGTTCTTC
j_gene: TRBJ2-1
v_gene: TRBV30
d_gene: NA
abundance: NA

CDR3aa: CASTTGGGSGANVLTF
CDR3nt: TGCGCCAGCACTACAGGGGGAGGATCTGGGGCCAACGTCCTGACTTTC
j_gene: TRBJ2-6
v_gene: TRBV5-1
d_gene: TRBD1
abundance: NA

CDR3aa: CASSPRDREETQYF
CDR3nt: TGTGCCAGCAGCCCCAGGGACAGGGAGGAGACCCAGTACTTC
j_gene: TRBJ2-5
v_gene: TRBV3-1/TRBV3-2
d_gene: TRBD1
abundance: NA

CDR3aa: CASSLDLSRAETQYF
CDR3nt: TGTGCCAGCAGCTTAGATCTTTCCAGGGCGGAGACCCAGTACTTC
j_gene: TRBJ2-5
v_gene: TRBV11-2
d_gene: NA
abundance: NA

CDR3aa: CASGRVGETQYF
CDR3nt: TGTGCCAGTGGCAGGGTTGGGGAGACCCAGTACTTC
j_gene: TRBJ2-5
v_gene: TRBV19
d_gene: NA
abundance: NA

CDR3aa: CAWTGNYGYTF
CDR3nt: TGTGCCTGGACAGGAAACTATGGCTACACCTTC
j_gene: TRBJ1-2
v_gene: TRBV30
d_gene: NA
abundance: NA

CDR3aa: CASSLEGVIQYF
CDR3nt: TGTGCCAGCAGCTTAGAGGGGGTCATTCAGTACTTC
j_gene: TRBJ2-4
v_gene: TRBV7-9
d_gene: NA
abundance: NA

CDR3aa: CASGTSGSKGYEQYF
CDR3nt: TGTGCCAGCGGGACTAGCGGGAGCAAAGGCTACGAGCAGTACTTC
j_gene: TRBJ2-7
v_gene: TRBV28
d_gene: TRBD2
abundance: NA

CDR3aa: CASSRTGRDTEAFF
CDR3nt: TGTGCCAGCAGTCGGACAGGCAGGGACACTGAAGCTTTCTTT
j_gene: TRBJ1-1
v_gene: TRBV6-5
d_gene: TRBD1
abundance: NA